This T cell receptor (beta chain) came from a study of blood T cell repertoires in COVID-19. In germline, CDR1 is SGHRS, CDR2 YFSETQ. The CDR3 is made up of 14 amino acids. V shed 6 bases and J 4 bases; nucleotides not matched to a gene: 3. Repertoires were generated with immunoSEQ multiplex PCR, while TCRdb's copy carries only in-frame clones and drops some. The data hold 50,000 to 75,000 clones, with about 80% observed a single time. The sequencing input was peripheral blood. This TCR came from a man older than 75 with active or convalescent COVID-19. The gene calls are TRBV5-1 and TRBJ2-2; 10 nucleotides line up with TRBD1. CDR3 coding DNA: TGCGCCAGCAAGACAGGGGGCGTCACCGGGGAGCTGTTTTTT. It yields the protein CASKTGGVTGELFF.